These T cell receptor beta chains were read from a single sample in a study of beta chain features in type 1 diabetes. The protocol was immunoSEQ multiplex PCR, while the TCRdb copy is restricted to in-frame clones and leaves out a portion. Among a few hundred thousand clones, 9.5% to 10% were seen once, and the ten largest hold about 0.6%. Sequencing was carried out using central memory CD4+ T cells from blood. The receptors were sampled from a young man with type 1 diabetes. The CDR3 runs from the conserved cysteine through the conserved F or W. D genes are given only for firm matches. Clone sizes are given selectively: once, few, many, or a class where the clone is expanded.

J gene: TRBJ2-7; clone size: -; V gene: TRBV7-2; D gene: -; CDR3 protein: CASSLGVGRYEQYF; CDR3 DNA: TGTGCCAGCAGCTTAGGGGTAGGGAGGTACGAGCAGTACTTC
J gene: TRBJ2-3; clone size: few; V gene: TRBV4-2; D gene: -; CDR3 protein: CASSQAAVPADTQYF; CDR3 DNA: TGTGCCAGCAGCCAAGCGGCAGTTCCTGCAGATACGCAGTATTTT
J gene: TRBJ2-3; clone size: few; V gene: TRBV2; D gene: TRBD2; CDR3 protein: CASRERGAGTDTQYF; CDR3 DNA: TGTGCCAGCAGGGAGCGGGGAGCGGGCACAGATACGCAGTATTTT
J gene: TRBJ2-7; clone size: many; V gene: TRBV18; D gene: TRBD1; CDR3 protein: CASSPPSDRDEQYF; CDR3 DNA: TGTGCCAGCTCACCACCTTCGGACAGGGACGAGCAGTACTTC
J gene: TRBJ2-5; clone size: -; V gene: TRBV7-2; D gene: -; CDR3 protein: CASRVHSRSETQYF; CDR3 DNA: TGTGCCAGCAGAGTACATAGCAGGTCGGAGACCCAGTACTTC
J gene: TRBJ2-2; clone size: few; V gene: TRBV11-3; D gene: -; CDR3 protein: CASSLAGVAGELFF; CDR3 DNA: TGTGCCAGCAGCTTAGCAGGGGTCGCCGGGGAGCTGTTTTTT
J gene: TRBJ2-3; clone size: -; V gene: TRBV7-3; D gene: -; CDR3 protein: CASSLTGSGLGDTQYF; CDR3 DNA: TGTGCCAGCAGCTTAACCGGGTCGGGCTTGGGAGATACGCAGTATTTT
J gene: TRBJ1-1; clone size: many; V gene: TRBV7-3; D gene: -; CDR3 protein: CASSQGTGNTEAFF; CDR3 DNA: TGTGCCAGCAGCCAGGGGACGGGGAACACTGAAGCTTTCTTT
J gene: TRBJ2-5; clone size: few; V gene: TRBV5-4; D gene: TRBD1; CDR3 protein: CASSFTGDDETQYF; CDR3 DNA: TGTGCCAGCAGCTTTACAGGGGATGACGAGACCCAGTACTTC
J gene: TRBJ1-2; clone size: few; V gene: TRBV11-2; D gene: -; CDR3 protein: CASSLGGWDYGYTF; CDR3 DNA: TGTGCCAGCAGCTTAGGGGGGTGGGACTATGGCTACACCTTC
J gene: TRBJ2-5; clone size: -; V gene: TRBV10-3; D gene: -; CDR3 protein: CAISGDETQYF; CDR3 DNA: TGTGCCATCAGTGGTGATGAGACCCAGTACTTC
J gene: TRBJ2-2; clone size: many; V gene: TRBV5-1; D gene: -; CDR3 protein: CASSLQQGSGTGELFF; CDR3 DNA: TGCGCCAGCAGCCTGCAGCAGGGGTCGGGCACCGGGGAGCTGTTTTTT
J gene: TRBJ2-5; clone size: -; V gene: TRBV18; D gene: TRBD2; CDR3 protein: CASSPAAGGGETQYF; CDR3 DNA: TGTGCCAGCTCACCAGCAGCGGGAGGGGGAGAGACCCAGTACTTC
J gene: TRBJ1-1; clone size: few; V gene: TRBV7-2; D gene: -; CDR3 protein: CASSSSLDLQGEAFF; CDR3 DNA: TGTGCCAGCAGCTCATCCCTAGACTTACAGGGAGAAGCTTTCTTT
J gene: TRBJ2-1; clone size: -; V gene: TRBV7-6; D gene: TRBD1; CDR3 protein: CASSGQGSSYNEQFF; CDR3 DNA: TGTGCCAGCAGCGGACAGGGTAGCTCCTACAATGAGCAGTTCTTC
J gene: TRBJ2-5; clone size: few; V gene: TRBV4-3; D gene: -; CDR3 protein: CASSPGGAIQETQYF; CDR3 DNA: TGCGCCAGCAGCCCGGGCGGCGCGATCCAAGAGACCCAGTACTTC
J gene: TRBJ2-1; clone size: -; V gene: TRBV18; D gene: TRBD1; CDR3 protein: CASSPPDRGVNEQFF; CDR3 DNA: TGTGCCAGCTCACCACCGGACAGGGGGGTGAACGAGCAGTTCTTC
J gene: TRBJ2-7; clone size: few; V gene: TRBV6-5; D gene: TRBD1; CDR3 protein: CASSYTGTALYEQYF; CDR3 DNA: TGTGCCAGCAGTTACACCGGGACAGCCTTATACGAGCAGTACTTC
J gene: TRBJ2-5; clone size: few; V gene: TRBV7-3; D gene: TRBD2; CDR3 protein: CASSLGPRTSGTSETQYF; CDR3 DNA: TGTGCCAGCAGCTTAGGACCCAGGACTAGCGGAACTAGTGAGACCCAGTACTTC
J gene: TRBJ2-1; clone size: few; V gene: TRBV7-3; D gene: TRBD2; CDR3 protein: CASSSRLAGYNEQFF; CDR3 DNA: TGTGCCAGCAGCTCCCGACTAGCGGGCTACAATGAGCAGTTCTTC
J gene: TRBJ1-3; clone size: few; V gene: TRBV11-1; D gene: -; CDR3 protein: CASSLRNRAGNTIYF; CDR3 DNA: TGTGCCAGCAGCTTAAGGAACAGGGCAGGAAACACCATATATTTT